Included here is one TCR beta chain sequence, with context. There are many counts of this clonotype. The antigen this receptor binds is unknown. There are no base qualities to consult, and no much larger clone falls within one base. Libraries of naive CD8 T cells were built from anywhere between about 18,000 and 1,000,000 sorted cells, with 10%, 30% or 50% of the purified RNA used. Naive CD8 T cells were FACS-sorted as CD8+CD4-CCR7+CD45RA+ on a BD FACSAria II into RLT Plus buffer. To test detection sensitivity, Jurkat RNA equal to about nine TCR copies was added to samples of roughly 18,000-1,100,000 naive CD8 T cells. Enrichment of CD8 T cells was done with RosetteSep CD8+ T Cell Enrichment Cocktail plus Ficoll-Paque, and ACK red cell lysis came afterward. The library was prepared using PCR. The sequencer was a NextSeq 500. Preparation of bulk TCR libraries followed a previously described approach, with the TCR primers listed in Table S5. Total RNA was purified with the Qiagen AllPrep DNA/RNA kit. Before analysis, reads from multiple sequencing runs of the same library were pooled. As for the original processing: Reads were retained only if the reads had an exact TCR constant sequence, and the retained reads were trimmed to 150 nt and grouped according to their 12-nt molecular barcodes. Within each barcode group, reads were sub-clustered at a 15% Levenshtein threshold, and quality-weighted consensus sequences were built per RNA molecule. Non-functional sequences were filtered out, along with any lower-count sequence sitting one edit away from another sequence. On the basis of fitting two negative binomial distributions, barcode sub-clusters with fewer than 20% of the maximum read count were discarded. TCRdb reprocessed the public reads (quality trimming at Q25 with fastp, clone calling with MiXCR) and kept in-frame beta chains. Rows matching on CDR3 protein sequence are summarized as one entry with the most common DNA and genes. The V and J calls were not made by the authors but by TCRdb's processing. This sample gives approximately 500,000 distinct CDR3 sequences in total; 25% of them show up just once. The top ten clonotypes cover roughly 0.79% of the sample.

These data come from a study of molecular identifiers for immune sequencing clone quantification listed by TCRdb under 2018. Regarding the complete study: For a replicate experiment, RNA from roughly 18,000 or 92,000 naive CD8 T cells was divided into five aliquots, of which four were sequenced. The study was a methods study using CD8 T cells to benchmark molecular-identifier clustering-based TCR repertoire sequencing (MIDCIRS) and TCR RNA copy counting. What the authors observed across the whole study: In CMV-specific effector cells, over 99% of molecules were held by clones above 20 RNA copies, whereas under 1% of molecules were held by such clones in naive cells. The naive libraries included spiked-in Jurkat TCR RNA (10 copies' worth), and this RNA is not part of the donor repertoire. A single cell's worth of spiked-in Jurkat TCR RNA was reported detectable even among approximately 930,000 naive CD8 T cells. When barcode sub-clustering was left out, chimeric consensus sequences inflated TCR diversity, with chimeras reaching as high as 47%. Around 2.8 recovered TCR RNA copies per cell were obtained by modeling, versus roughly 10 by digital PCR, implying a capture efficiency of 30% to 35%. Identical TCR molecules sharing a barcode could cause highly expanded clone sizes to be underestimated.

The CDR3 goes from the cysteine to the phenylalanine over 12 residues. The read is trimmed to its CDR3 DNA, 36 bases read in frame from base 1. CDR1 is given as PRHDT and CDR2 as FYEKMQ, both from the germline V gene (reference sequence). The V end loses 6 bases and the J end loses 0 bases, and a stretch of 5 bases separates them. The sample taken for sequencing was naive CD8+ T cells from blood, with Jurkat cell RNA spiked in. According to the study, the label for this sample's cell subset or site signals: FACS-sorted CD8+CD4-CCR7+CD45RA+ naive T cells. This sequence uses TRBV13 and TRBJ1-1; no D gene is confidently identified. The sequence derives from a human donor in good health. Some libraries in this study had Jurkat cell RNA spiked in. The CDR3 region: CASRTMNTEAFF. The DNA sequence is as follows: TGTGCCAGCAGAACGATGAACACTGAAGCTTTCTTT.